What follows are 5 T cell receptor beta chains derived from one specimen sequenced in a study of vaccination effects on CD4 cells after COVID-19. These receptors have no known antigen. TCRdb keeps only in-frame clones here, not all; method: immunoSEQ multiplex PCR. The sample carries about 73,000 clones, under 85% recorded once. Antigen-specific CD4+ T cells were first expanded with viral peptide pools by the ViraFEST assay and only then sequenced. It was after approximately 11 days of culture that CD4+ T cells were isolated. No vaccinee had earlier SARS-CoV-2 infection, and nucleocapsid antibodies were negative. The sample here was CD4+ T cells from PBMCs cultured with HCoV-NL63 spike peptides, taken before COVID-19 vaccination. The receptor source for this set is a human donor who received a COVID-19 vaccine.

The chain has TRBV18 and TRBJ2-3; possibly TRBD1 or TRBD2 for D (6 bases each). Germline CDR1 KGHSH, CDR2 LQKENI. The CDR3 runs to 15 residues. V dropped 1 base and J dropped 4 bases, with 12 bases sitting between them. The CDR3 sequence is CASSPLRGAADTQYF. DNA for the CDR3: TGTGCCAGCTCACCACTGAGGGGGGCGGCAGATACGCAGTATTTT.

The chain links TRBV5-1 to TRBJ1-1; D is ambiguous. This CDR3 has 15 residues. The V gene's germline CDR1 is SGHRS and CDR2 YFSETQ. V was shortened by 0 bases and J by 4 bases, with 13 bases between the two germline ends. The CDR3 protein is CASSLAAQVGTEAFF. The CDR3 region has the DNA TGCGCCAGCAGCTTGGCGGCTCAGGTGGGCACTGAAGCTTTCTTT.

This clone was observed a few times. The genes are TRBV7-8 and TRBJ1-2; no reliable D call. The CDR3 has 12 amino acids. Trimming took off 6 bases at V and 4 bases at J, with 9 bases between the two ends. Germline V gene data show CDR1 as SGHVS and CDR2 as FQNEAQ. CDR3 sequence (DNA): TGTGCCAGCAGTGACGTGAGCTATGGCTACACCTTC. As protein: CASSDVSYGYTF.

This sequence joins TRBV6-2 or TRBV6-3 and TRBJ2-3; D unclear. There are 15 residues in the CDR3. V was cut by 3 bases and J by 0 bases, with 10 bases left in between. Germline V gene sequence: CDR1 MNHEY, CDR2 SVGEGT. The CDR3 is CASSYFSLSTDTQYF. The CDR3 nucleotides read TGTGCCAGCAGTTATTTCTCCCTCAGCACAGATACGCAGTATTTT.

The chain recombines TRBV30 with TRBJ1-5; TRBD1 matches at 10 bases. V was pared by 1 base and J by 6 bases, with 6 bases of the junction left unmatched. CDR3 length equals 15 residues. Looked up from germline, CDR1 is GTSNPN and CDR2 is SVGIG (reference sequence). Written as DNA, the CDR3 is TGTGCCTGGAGTGAGGGACAGGGGAAATCTCAGCCCCAGCATTTT. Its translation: CAWSEGQGKSQPQHF.